This TCR beta chain originates from a study of Ad26.COV2.S vaccination and SARS-CoV-2 variants. Study results and limitations: Vaccine recipients and placebo recipients showed similar non-spike TCR breadth.

Germline V CDR1 and CDR2: LNHDA, SQIVND (reference sequence). The CDR3 runs 17 residues. V trimming: 4 bases; J trimming: 0 bases; junction bases outside the gene matches: 7. Treatment given: some 20 received Ad26.COV2.S at low or high dose, single or two shots; about 5 received placebo; per-sample allocation not given. After the first vaccine or placebo injection, samples were drawn on day 63. In its sample, this clone was seen a few times. Antigen: not known. The method was immunoSEQ multiplex PCR; TCRdb's version includes in-frame clones alone and lacks a portion of them. The sample has around 320,000 clones, just under 85% seen once.

This sample comprised peripheral blood, obtained in a trial of Ad26.COV2.S vaccine versus placebo. The chain links TRBV19 to TRBJ1-5, with TRBD1 matching 9 bases. The sequence was collected from a person between 18 and 60 years old who received the Ad26.COV2.S COVID-19 vaccine or a placebo. CDR3 sequence (DNA): TGTGCCAGTAGTAGGAAATCGGGACAGGGTAGCAATCAGCCCCAGCATTTT. Translated: CASSRKSGQGSNQPQHF.